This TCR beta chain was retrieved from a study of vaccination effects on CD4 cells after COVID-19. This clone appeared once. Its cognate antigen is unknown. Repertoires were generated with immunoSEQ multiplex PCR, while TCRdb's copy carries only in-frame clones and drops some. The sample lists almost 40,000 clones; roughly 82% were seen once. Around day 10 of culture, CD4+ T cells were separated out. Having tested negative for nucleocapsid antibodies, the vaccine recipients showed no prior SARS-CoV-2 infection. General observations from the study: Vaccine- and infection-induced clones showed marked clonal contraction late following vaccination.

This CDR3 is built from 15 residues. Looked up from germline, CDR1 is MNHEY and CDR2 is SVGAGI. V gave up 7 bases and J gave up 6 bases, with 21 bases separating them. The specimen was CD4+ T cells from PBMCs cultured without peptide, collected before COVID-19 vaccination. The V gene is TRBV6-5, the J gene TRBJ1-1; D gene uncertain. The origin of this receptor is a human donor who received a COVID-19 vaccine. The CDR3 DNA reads TGTGCCAGCACCTCCCCGAGGCAAGTTGTTCCTGAAGCTTTCTTT. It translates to CASTSPRQVVPEAFF.